This T cell receptor (beta chain) was found in a study of shared clonotypes between healthy human individuals. This clone was seen a few times. The V and J ends lost 3 bases and 9 bases, in that order; junction bases with no gene match: 7. CDR3 length equals 14 residues. The V gene's germline CDR1 is LGHNA and CDR2 YSLEER. Genomic DNA per cell subset filled all wells of several immunoSEQ plates. Unsorted PBMCs provided DNA that was sequenced on ten immunoSEQ deep assay plates. Libraries were prepared by immunoSEQ multiplex PCR; TCRdb keeps only in-frame clonotypes and omits some of them. The sample has around 430,000 clones; roughly 77% are singletons.

J is TRBJ2-1 and V is TRBV4-3; TRBD1 matches at 8 bases. The source of this sequence is a middle-aged woman in good health. Some clones in this sample may be carry-over from other donors' samples. What was sequenced was PBMCs. The CDR3 DNA reads as TGCGCCAGCAGCCACCAGACAGGGGATGGTGAGCAGTTCTTC. It is translated as CASSHQTGDGEQFF.